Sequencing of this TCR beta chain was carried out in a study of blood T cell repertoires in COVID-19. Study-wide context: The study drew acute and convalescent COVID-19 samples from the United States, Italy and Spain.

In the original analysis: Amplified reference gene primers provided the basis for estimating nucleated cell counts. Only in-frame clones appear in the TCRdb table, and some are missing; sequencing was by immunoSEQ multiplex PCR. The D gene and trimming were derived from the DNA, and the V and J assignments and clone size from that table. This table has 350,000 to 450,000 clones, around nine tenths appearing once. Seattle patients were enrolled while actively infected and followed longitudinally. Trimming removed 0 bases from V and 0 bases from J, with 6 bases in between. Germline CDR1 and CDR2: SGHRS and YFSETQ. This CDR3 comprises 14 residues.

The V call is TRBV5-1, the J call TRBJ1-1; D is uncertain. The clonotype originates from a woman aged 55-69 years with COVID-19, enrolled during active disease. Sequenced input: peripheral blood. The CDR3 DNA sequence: TGCGCCAGCAGCTTGGACGGGATGAACACTGAAGCTTTCTTT. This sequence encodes CASSLDGMNTEAFF.